A single sample gave rise to the 32 T cell receptor beta chains below, sequenced in a study of T cells in Graves' hyperthyroidism and ophthalmopathy. Amplification yielded TCR beta CDR3 regions, with RNA transcripts as the source. A set of HTBI primers served as the primers for a first-round RT-PCR of the TCR CDR3. TCRdb re-called the multiplex PCR reads with MiXCR, one entry per CDR3 protein. Found here are roughly 380,000 distinct CDR3 sequences, about 15% of them singletons; the top ten hold 9.5% to 12%. The specimen was blood. The receptor source for this set is a woman in her sixties with Graves' hyperthyroidism.

This clonotype has at least ten counts. The gene calls are TRBV28 and TRBJ1-2; 9 bases agree with TRBD1. CDR3 length: 14 amino acids. Germline V lookup: CDR1 MDHEN, CDR2 SYDVKM. J lost 4 bases, V lost 8 bases, and 8 bases had no gene match. The CDR3: CASGSQGARYGYTF. CDR3 bases: TGTGCCAGCGGCTCACAGGGGGCACGCTATGGCTACACCTTC.

This clonotype was seen only a few times. The V and J genes are TRBV6-1 and TRBJ2-3; D may be TRBD1 (5 bases). Per the germline V gene, CDR1 is MNHNS and CDR2 is SASEGT. Trimming took 7 bases from V and 6 from J, leaving 8 bases between them. CDR3 length: 11 amino acids. The DNA for the CDR3 is TGTGCCAGCATGGGGCCGGATACGCAGTATTTT. Residues: CASMGPDTQYF.

The chain is built from TRBV4-1 and TRBJ1-5; D gene ambiguous. CDR1 and CDR2 (germline): MGHRA, YSYEKL. The CDR3 is made up of 17 amino acids. V was shortened by 0 bases and J by 0 bases, with 12 bases between the two germline ends. The CDR3 DNA follows: TGCGCCAGCAGCCAAGATCGTGTAAAGACTAGCAATCAGCCCCAGCATTTT. Translation: CASSQDRVKTSNQPQHF.

This clonotype was detected many times. The J gene is TRBJ1-1, the V gene TRBV30; no reliable D call. Germline values: CDR1 GTSNPN, CDR2 SVGIG (reference sequence). The V and J ends lost 1 base and 4 bases respectively, with 16 bases between them. This CDR3 has 15 residues. CDR3 amino acids: CAWSDSPPGTTEAFF. CDR3 in DNA: TGTGCCTGGAGTGACTCCCCCCCGGGAACCACTGAAGCTTTCTTT.

This clonotype was seen at least ten times. The chain combines TRBV7-2 with TRBJ2-3, with 11 positions matching TRBD2. Germline lookup yields CDR1 SGHTA and CDR2 FQGNSA. The CDR3 consists of 15 residues. The V and J ends lost 8 bases and 4 bases, in that order; junction bases with no gene match: 8. The CDR3 reads CASSIAGGRSDTQYF. In nucleotides, the CDR3 is TGTGCCAGCTCCATAGCGGGAGGGCGGTCAGATACGCAGTATTTT. The whole variable domain, filled in from reference TRBV7-2 and TRBJ2-3, reads GAGVSQSPSNKVTEKGKDVELRCDPISGHTALYWYRQSLGQGLEFLIYFQGNSAPDKSGLPSDRFSAERTGGSVSTLTIQRTQQEDSAVYLCASSIAGGRSDTQYFGPGTRLTVL.

This clonotype was seen ten or more times. The J gene is TRBJ2-7, the V gene TRBV20-1; 9 bases match TRBD2. The length of the CDR3 is 13 residues. Germline CDR1 is DFQATT and CDR2 is SNEGSKA (reference sequence). Germline trimming cut 2 bases from V and 2 bases from J; bases unmatched to any gene: 1. CDR3 region: CSARSSGAYEQYF. The CDR3 DNA reads as TGCAGTGCTAGATCTAGCGGGGCCTACGAGCAGTACTTC.

The chain uses TRBV20-1 and TRBJ2-5; D may be TRBD1 (6 bases). Germline values: CDR1 DFQATT, CDR2 SNEGSKA (reference sequence). The CDR3 covers 13 residues. V was clipped by 6 bases and J by 5 bases, with 16 bases between them. The CDR3 DNA reads as TGCAGTGCGCAGACAGGCGCCTCGGAGACCCAGTACTTC. Translation: CSAQTGASETQYF.

This chain connects TRBV4-1 to TRBJ2-2; 15 nucleotides align to TRBD2. This CDR3 spans 19 amino acids. Germline CDR1 MGHRA, CDR2 YSYEKL. The V segment lost 4 bases and the J segment 4 bases; nucleotides outside the gene matches: 10. CDR3 in DNA: TGCGCCAGCAGCCCGAGGACTAGCGGGAGGGCGCGGAGCACCGGGGAGCTGTTTTTT. Translating it yields CASSPRTSGRARSTGELFF.

This clonotype was counted ten times or more. The chain employs TRBV12-3 or TRBV12-4 and TRBJ2-4; perhaps TRBD2 as D (6 bases). V was pared by 3 bases and J by 9 bases, with 12 bases between. The CDR3 runs to 13 residues. The CDR3 is CASSLGQGGIQYF. The DNA of the CDR3 is TGTGCCAGCAGTTTGGGCCAGGGAGGCATTCAGTACTTC.

A few counts support this clonotype. The CDR3 region has the DNA TGCAGTGCTAGAGCTGGAAGTGGCGGCCGCACAGATACGCAGTATTTT. It is translated as CSARAGSGGRTDTQYF. V usage is TRBV20-1 and J usage is TRBJ2-3; D uncertain. The V and J ends lost 1 base and 1 base respectively, with 15 bases between them. The germline V gene has CDR1 DFQATT and CDR2 SNEGSKA (reference sequence). CDR3 length equals 16 residues.

This rearrangement joins TRBV7-3 to TRBJ2-6; no reliable D call. The V and J ends lost 3 bases and 0 bases respectively, with 9 bases between them. The CDR3 is 16 residues long. CDR1 and CDR2 from the germline V gene are SGHTA and FQGTGA. This CDR3 reads CASSFPRVSGANVLTF. The CDR3 coding sequence is TGTGCCAGCAGCTTTCCTAGGGTCTCTGGGGCCAACGTCCTGACTTTC.

This clonotype has at least ten counts. The chain has TRBV27 and TRBJ2-7; D is uncertain. Trimming pared 9 bases from V and 2 bases from J, leaving 11 bases between. This CDR3 is built from 12 residues. Per the germline V gene, CDR1 is MNHEY and CDR2 is SMNVEV (reference sequence). The CDR3 DNA is TGTGCCAGTGCATCCAATACCTACGAGCAGTACTTC. Translating it yields CASASNTYEQYF.

The gene calls are TRBV12-3 or TRBV12-4 and TRBJ2-3, with a possible D match to TRBD1 (8 bases). V was pared by 5 bases and J by 14 bases, with 26 bases between. CDR3 length: 15 amino acids. The CDR3 region has the DNA TGTGCCAGCAGTCCCTGGACAGGGACCGGACTAGTAACGTATTTT. Translating it yields CASSPWTGTGLVTYF.

This clonotype was seen many times. V is TRBV20-1 and J is TRBJ1-2; D perhaps matches TRBD1 (5 bases). Germline values: CDR1 DFQATT, CDR2 SNEGSKA (reference sequence). The V and J ends lost 5 bases and 8 bases respectively, with 21 bases between them. The CDR3 is made up of 14 amino acids. The CDR3 here is CSAFPAWGIRGYTF. The CDR3 nucleotides are TGCAGTGCTTTCCCCGCATGGGGGATTAGGGGCTACACCTTC.

This clonotype was observed at least ten times. The chain joins TRBV5-1 to TRBJ2-7; 8 bases fit TRBD1. This CDR3 has 14 amino acids. V lost 4 bases, J lost 6 bases, and 9 bases stayed unmatched. Per the germline V gene, CDR1 is SGHRS and CDR2 is YFSETQ. DNA of the CDR3: TGCGCCAGCAGCGTACAGGGGGAAGGGGGCGAGCAGTACTTC. The encoded protein is CASSVQGEGGEQYF.

This clonotype was detected ten times or more. For the CDR3, the DNA is TGTGCCAGCAGGTTGGACAGGGTGAACACTGAAGCTTTCTTT. Protein product: CASRLDRVNTEAFF. The chain couples TRBV11-1 to TRBJ1-1, with 8 bases that match TRBD1. CDR1 is SGHAT, CDR2 FQDESV, per germline (reference sequence). The CDR3 consists of 14 residues. The ends lost 6 bases at V and 0 bases at J; junction bases unmatched: 3.

This clonotype has a count of ten or more. The CDR3 sequence: CSARDTSGPDTQYF. Here the CDR3 DNA reads TGCAGTGCTAGAGACACTAGCGGACCGGATACGCAGTATTTT. J is TRBJ2-3 and V is TRBV20-1; the match to TRBD2 covers 8 bases. This CDR3 is 14 amino acids long. Germline loops: CDR1 DFQATT, CDR2 SNEGSKA (reference sequence). V lost 0 bases to trimming and J lost 6 bases; unmatched junction nucleotides: 5.

This clonotype has only a few counts. The V gene is TRBV15, the J gene TRBJ1-5; D possibly corresponds to TRBD1 (5 bases). V lost 0 bases, J lost 4 bases, and 10 bases lay in between. The CDR3 extends over 15 amino acids. Germline V gene sequence: CDR1 LNHNV, CDR2 YYDKDF (reference sequence). Here the CDR3 reads CATSRETGGNQPQHF. DNA of the CDR3: TGTGCCACCAGCAGAGAGACGGGGGGGAATCAGCCCCAGCATTTT.

This clonotype appeared a few times. DNA for the CDR3: TGTGCCAGCAGCTTGAGGGGCGTAAAAGAGACCCAGTACTTC. Residues: CASSLRGVKETQYF. V usage is TRBV5-4 and J usage is TRBJ2-5, with D tentatively TRBD1 (5 bases). The CDR3 has 14 amino acids. V lost 1 base to trimming and J lost 3 bases, with 10 bases between them. CDR1 and CDR2 (germline): SGHNT, YYREEE (reference sequence).

V usage is TRBV28 and J usage is TRBJ1-5; D might be TRBD1 (6 bases). The V gene's germline CDR1 is MDHEN and CDR2 SYDVKM. This CDR3 comprises 16 residues. Trimming left V 2 bases short and J 2 bases short, with 13 bases between. The CDR3 protein is CASSLHRESGNQPQHF. DNA for the CDR3: TGTGCCAGCAGTTTACACAGGGAGTCGGGCAATCAGCCCCAGCATTTT.

Only one count was recorded for this clonotype. This sequence may be a read error, since a much larger clone differs from it by one base. The J gene is TRBJ2-7, the V gene TRBV28; the D call may be TRBD1 or TRBD2 (5 bases each). The CDR3 contains 14 residues. Trimming shortened V by 10 bases and J by 3 bases, and 19 bases separated the two germline ends. In germline, CDR1 is MDHEN, CDR2 SYDVKM. The CDR3 DNA sequence: TGTGCCATTACCGGGACCGTAACCGGCTACGAGCAGTACTTC. Its translation is CAITGTVTGYEQYF.

This clonotype was found many times. The rearrangement uses TRBV20-1 and TRBJ2-1; a possible D gene is TRBD2 (6 bases). This CDR3 comprises 14 residues. The V end was cut by 0 bases, the J end by 4 bases, with 10 bases between. CDR1 and CDR2 from the germline V gene are DFQATT and SNEGSKA (reference sequence). The CDR3 sequence is CSARDYRGYNEQFF. DNA for the CDR3: TGCAGTGCTAGAGATTATCGGGGGTACAATGAGCAGTTCTTC.

This clonotype was detected ten times or more. The chain has TRBV7-9 and TRBJ1-3; no clear D. There are 15 residues in the CDR3. Trimming removed 5 bases at V and 4 bases at J, with 15 bases between. CDR1 is SEHNR and CDR2 is FQNEAQ in the germline V gene (reference sequence). This chain's CDR3 is CASSAVSIQGNTIYF. The CDR3 nucleotides read TGTGCCAGCAGCGCCGTCTCCATCCAAGGAAACACCATATATTTT.

There are many counts of this clonotype. The chain employs TRBV20-1 and TRBJ2-3; 7 bases are shared with TRBD2. Germline trimming cut 3 bases from V and 2 bases from J; bases unmatched to any gene: 8. Germline V lookup: CDR1 DFQATT, CDR2 SNEGSKA (reference sequence). The CDR3 length is 15 residues. The CDR3 DNA follows: TGCAGTGCTAGGGTGGCTAGCGGTTACACAGATACGCAGTATTTT. This encodes CSARVASGYTDTQYF.

The chain recombines TRBV4-1 with TRBJ2-2; no clear D gene. Trimming shortened V by 3 bases and J by 3 bases, and 20 bases separated the two germline ends. The CDR3 is made up of 18 amino acids. The germline V gene has CDR1 MGHRA and CDR2 YSYEKL. CDR3 region: CASSHLPRVGRDTGELFF. For the CDR3, the DNA is TGCGCCAGCAGCCATCTACCGAGAGTTGGCCGAGACACCGGGGAGCTGTTTTTT.

The gene calls are TRBV28 and TRBJ1-5; TRBD1 aligns across 7 bases. Losses at the gene ends were 6 bases for V and 6 bases for J; bases not matched to a gene: 2. Per germline, CDR1 MDHEN and CDR2 SYDVKM. The CDR3 is 12 amino acids. The CDR3 DNA reads as TGTGCCAGCAGCAGGGGGACTCAGCCCCAGCATTTT. This sequence encodes CASSRGTQPQHF.

This clonotype was seen at least ten times. V is TRBV5-1 and J is TRBJ1-1, with D unresolved. Trimming took 1 base from V and 4 from J, leaving 11 bases between them. In germline, CDR1 is SGHRS, CDR2 YFSETQ. The CDR3 extends over 14 amino acids. The CDR3 DNA is TGCGCCAGCAGCTTGTGGTCTCGACCCACTGAAGCTTTCTTT. It encodes CASSLWSRPTEAFF.

The chain employs TRBV20-1 and TRBJ2-5; 10 nucleotides agree with TRBD1. Looked up from germline, CDR1 is DFQATT and CDR2 is SNEGSKA (reference sequence). V lost 7 bases to trimming and J lost 7 bases; unmatched junction nucleotides: 12. This CDR3 has 14 residues. CDR3 amino acids: CSVTLGTGEGTQYF. The CDR3 nucleotides are TGCAGTGTAACATTGGGGACAGGGGAAGGGACCCAGTACTTC.

This clonotype came up many times. J is TRBJ2-1 and V is TRBV2; D remains ambiguous. V dropped 10 bases and J dropped 7 bases, with 14 bases sitting between them. This CDR3 has 12 residues. Germline loops: CDR1 SNHLY, CDR2 FYNNEI. The CDR3 sequence: CATAPLRNEQFF. As DNA, the CDR3 is TGTGCCACAGCCCCCCTCAGGAATGAGCAGTTCTTC.

This clonotype was detected only a few times. This may come from a read error, since a much larger clone is one base off. Here the CDR3 reads CASGRTGRNTEAFF. DNA of the CDR3: TGTGCCAGCGGACGGACAGGGAGGAACACTGAAGCTTTCTTT. The rearrangement joins TRBV2 to TRBJ1-1; 8 bases fit TRBD1. Germline V gene lookup returns CDR1 SNHLY and CDR2 FYNNEI. The CDR3 spans 14 residues. J lost 1 base, V lost 8 bases, and 6 bases had no gene match. The whole variable domain, filled in from reference TRBV2 and TRBJ1-1, reads EPEVTQTPSHQVTQMGQEVILRCVPISNHLYFYWYRQILGQKVEFLVSFYNNEISEKSEIFDDQFSVERPDGSNFTLKIRSTKLEDSAMYFCASGRTGRNTEAFFGQGTRLTVV.

This clonotype showed up many times. The chain has TRBV20-1 and TRBJ2-7; the D is unclear. Germline-derived CDR1 and CDR2 are DFQATT and SNEGSKA (reference sequence). The CDR3 is made up of 16 amino acids. V was shortened by 0 bases and J by 2 bases, with 17 bases between the two germline ends. This CDR3 is CSARDSRQSLAYEQYF. The CDR3 region has the DNA TGCAGTGCTAGAGATAGTCGGCAGTCGTTAGCCTACGAGCAGTACTTC.

Ten or more counts support this clonotype. The chain recombines TRBV30 with TRBJ2-7; D is unresolved. With 5 bases removed from V and 5 bases from J, the gap between germline ends came to 10 bases. From germline, CDR1 is GTSNPN and CDR2 SVGIG (reference sequence). This CDR3 has 11 amino acids. The CDR3 loop reads CAWAKGNEQYF. The CDR3, as DNA: TGTGCCTGGGCGAAGGGCAACGAGCAGTACTTC.